This T cell receptor (beta chain) was found in a study of blood T cell repertoires in COVID-19. As for the study in general: T cells, B-cell-depleted T cells, or PBMCs provided the cDNA or gDNA that served as material.

Per the study methods: Counts of nucleated cells, estimated from reference gene primer amplification, were obtained. Profiling relied on immunoSEQ multiplex PCR, and the TCRdb table lists in-frame clones only, not all of them. V, J and clone size are those of that table, while D and trimming were read from the DNA. Of 95,000 to 110,000 clones listed, roughly 84% are singletons. The CDR3 extends over 13 amino acids. V lost 5 bases, J lost 0 bases, and 7 bases lay in between. Germline-derived CDR1 and CDR2 are ENHRY and SYGVKD. The chain has TRBV10-3 and TRBJ2-5, with D possibly TRBD2 on 5 matching bases. The receptor was derived from a man aged 60-69 years with acute or convalescent COVID-19. The sample consisted of peripheral blood. The DNA for the CDR3 is TGTGCCATCAGTTCGGGGTACCAAGAGACCCAGTACTTC. Its translation: CAISSGYQETQYF.